The clone carrying this TCR beta chain was recorded many times. This entry belongs to a study of T cells in Graves' hyperthyroidism and ophthalmopathy. Clinicians diagnosed patients from clinical symptoms, serum thyroxine and TRAb, thyroid ultrasound and orbital computed tomography. The CDR3 is 15 amino acids. Germline V gives CDR1 MDHEN, CDR2 SYDVKM. V lost 5 bases, J lost 4 bases, and 8 bases stayed unmatched. It was RNA transcripts that yielded the amplified TCR beta CDR3 regions. HTBI primers drove first-round RT-PCR of the TCR CDR3. TCRdb independently ran MiXCR on the multiplex PCR reads; one entry per CDR3 protein. The table has approximately 640,000 distinct CDR3 sequences, roughly 17% seen once.

The sequenced sample was blood. The chain employs TRBV28 and TRBJ2-7, with 10 bases identical to TRBD2. This receptor was identified in a man over 45 with Graves' hyperthyroidism. CDR3 DNA: TGTGCCAGCAGTGACACAGGACTAGCGGATTACGAGCAGTACTTC. This codes for CASSDTGLADYEQYF.